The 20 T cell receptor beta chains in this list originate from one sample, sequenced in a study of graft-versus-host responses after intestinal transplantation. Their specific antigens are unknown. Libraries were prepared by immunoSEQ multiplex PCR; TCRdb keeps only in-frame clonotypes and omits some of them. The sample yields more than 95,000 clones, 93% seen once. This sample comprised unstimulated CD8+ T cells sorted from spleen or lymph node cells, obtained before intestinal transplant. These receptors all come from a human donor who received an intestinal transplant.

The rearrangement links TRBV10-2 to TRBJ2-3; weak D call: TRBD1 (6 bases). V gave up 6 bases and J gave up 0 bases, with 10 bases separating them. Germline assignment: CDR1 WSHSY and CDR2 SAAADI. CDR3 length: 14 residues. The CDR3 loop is CASSLRGSTDTQYF. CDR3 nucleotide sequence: TGCGCCAGCAGCCTCAGGGGAAGCACAGATACGCAGTATTTT.

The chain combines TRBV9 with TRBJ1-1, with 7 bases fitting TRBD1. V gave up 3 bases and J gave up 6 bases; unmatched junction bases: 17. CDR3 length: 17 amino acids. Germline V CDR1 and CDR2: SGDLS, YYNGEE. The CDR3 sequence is CASSAQITGTALAEAFF. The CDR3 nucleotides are TGTGCCAGCAGCGCCCAAATCACCGGGACAGCTCTGGCTGAAGCTTTCTTT.

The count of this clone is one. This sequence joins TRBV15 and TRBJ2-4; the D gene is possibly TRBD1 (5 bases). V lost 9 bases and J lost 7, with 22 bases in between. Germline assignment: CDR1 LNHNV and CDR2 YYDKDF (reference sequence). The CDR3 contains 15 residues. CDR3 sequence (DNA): TGTGCCACGGAGCCGGCAGGGCCAAGCTTGAACATTCAGTACTTC. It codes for CATEPAGPSLNIQYF.

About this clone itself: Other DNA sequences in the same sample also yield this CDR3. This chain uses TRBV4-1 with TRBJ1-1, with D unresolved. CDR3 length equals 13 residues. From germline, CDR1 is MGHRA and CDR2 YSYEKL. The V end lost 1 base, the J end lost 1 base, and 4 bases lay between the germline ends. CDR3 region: CASSQGQNTEAFF. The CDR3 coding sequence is TGCGCCAGCAGCCAAGGTCAGAACACTGAAGCTTTCTTT.

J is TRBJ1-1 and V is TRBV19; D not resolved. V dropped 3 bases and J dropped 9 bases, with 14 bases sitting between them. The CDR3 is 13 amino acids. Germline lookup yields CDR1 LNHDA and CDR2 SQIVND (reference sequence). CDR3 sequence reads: CASSISRNNKAFF. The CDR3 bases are TGTGCCAGTAGTATTTCCCGCAACAATAAAGCTTTCTTT.

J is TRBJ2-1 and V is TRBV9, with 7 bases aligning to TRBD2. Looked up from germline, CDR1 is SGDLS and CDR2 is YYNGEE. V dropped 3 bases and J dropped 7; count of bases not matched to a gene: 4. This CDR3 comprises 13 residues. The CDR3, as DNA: TGTGCCAGCAGCGCGGGAGGCGTGAATGAGCAGTTCTTC. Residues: CASSAGGVNEQFF.

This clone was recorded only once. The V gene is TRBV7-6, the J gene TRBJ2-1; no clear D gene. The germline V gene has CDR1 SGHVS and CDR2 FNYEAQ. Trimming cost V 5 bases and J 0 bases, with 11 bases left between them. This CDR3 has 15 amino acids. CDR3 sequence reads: CASSPGRSSYNEQFF. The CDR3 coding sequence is TGTGCCAGCAGCCCGGGCAGGAGCTCCTACAATGAGCAGTTCTTC.

Here the CDR3 reads CASSAVNEQFF. CDR3 sequence (DNA): TGTGCCAGCAGTGCGGTGAACGAGCAGTTCTTC. The rearrangement uses TRBV6-8 and TRBJ2-1, with no clear D. CDR1 is MNHGY and CDR2 is SAAAGT in the germline V gene. This CDR3 has 11 residues. V dropped 5 bases and J dropped 10 bases, with 9 bases sitting between them.

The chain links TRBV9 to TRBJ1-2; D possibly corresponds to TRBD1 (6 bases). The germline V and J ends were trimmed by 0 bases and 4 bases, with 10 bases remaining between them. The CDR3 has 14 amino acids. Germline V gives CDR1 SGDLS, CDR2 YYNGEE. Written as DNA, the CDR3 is TGTGCCAGCAGCGTAGCCGCAGGGGTCTATGGCTACACCTTC. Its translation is CASSVAAGVYGYTF.

CDR3 nucleotides: TGTGCCAGCAGCCCTACACATGGAATAGCTTTCTTT. Translation: CASSPTHGIAFF. This chain joins TRBV13 and TRBJ1-1, with D unresolved. The CDR3 has 12 residues. Per germline, CDR1 PRHDT and CDR2 FYEKMQ (reference sequence). Trimming took off 5 bases at V and 10 bases at J, with 14 bases between the two ends.

The CDR3 DNA follows: TGCGCCAGCCTCGGGGACCCCAGCAATGAGCAGTTCTTC. Translation: CASLGDPSNEQFF. The chain recombines TRBV5-1 with TRBJ2-1; the D call may be TRBD1 or TRBD2 (5 bases each). Germline CDR1 reads SGHRS; CDR2 reads YFSETQ. Trimming took off 7 bases at V and 6 bases at J, with 14 bases between the two ends. The CDR3 sequence is 13 residues long.

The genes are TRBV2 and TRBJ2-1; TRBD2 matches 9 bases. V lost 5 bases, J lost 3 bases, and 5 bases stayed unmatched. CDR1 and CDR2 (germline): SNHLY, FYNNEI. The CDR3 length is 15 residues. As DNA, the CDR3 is TGTGCCAGCAGTAGCGGGGGGCCAATCTACAATGAGCAGTTCTTC. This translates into CASSSGGPIYNEQFF. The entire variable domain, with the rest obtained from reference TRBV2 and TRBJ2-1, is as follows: EPEVTQTPSHQVTQMGQEVILRCVPISNHLYFYWYRQILGQKVEFLVSFYNNEISEKSEIFDDQFSVERPDGSNFTLKIRSTKLEDSAMYFCASSSGGPIYNEQFFGPGTRLTVL.

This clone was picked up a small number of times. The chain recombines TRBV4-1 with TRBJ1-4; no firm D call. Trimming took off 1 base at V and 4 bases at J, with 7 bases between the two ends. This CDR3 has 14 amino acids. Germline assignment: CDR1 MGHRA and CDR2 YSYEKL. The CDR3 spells CASSQGGFNEKLFF. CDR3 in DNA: TGCGCCAGCAGCCAAGGAGGGTTTAATGAAAAACTGTTTTTT.

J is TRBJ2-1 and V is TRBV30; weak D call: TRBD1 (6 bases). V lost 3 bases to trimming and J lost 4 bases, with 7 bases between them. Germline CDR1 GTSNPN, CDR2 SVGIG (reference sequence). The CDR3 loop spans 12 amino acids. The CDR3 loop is CAWRDRYNEQFF. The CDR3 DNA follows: TGTGCCTGGAGGGACAGATACAATGAGCAGTTCTTC.

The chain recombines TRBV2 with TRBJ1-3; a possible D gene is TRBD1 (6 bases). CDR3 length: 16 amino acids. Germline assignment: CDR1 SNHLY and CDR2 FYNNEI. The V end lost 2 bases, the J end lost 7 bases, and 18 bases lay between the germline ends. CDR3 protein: CASSEIVRGSWNTIYF. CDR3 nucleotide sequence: TGTGCCAGCAGTGAAATAGTCAGGGGCTCGTGGAACACCATATATTTT. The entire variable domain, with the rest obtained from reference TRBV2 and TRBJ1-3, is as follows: EPEVTQTPSHQVTQMGQEVILRCVPISNHLYFYWYRQILGQKVEFLVSFYNNEISEKSEIFDDQFSVERPDGSNFTLKIRSTKLEDSAMYFCASSEIVRGSWNTIYFGEGSWLTVV.

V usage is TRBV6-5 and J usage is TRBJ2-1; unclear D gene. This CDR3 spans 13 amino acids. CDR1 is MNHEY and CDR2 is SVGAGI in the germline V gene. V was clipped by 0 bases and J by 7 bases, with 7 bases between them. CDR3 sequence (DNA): TGTGCCAGCAGTTACTCGGTAGTTAATGAGCAGTTCTTC. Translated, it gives CASSYSVVNEQFF.

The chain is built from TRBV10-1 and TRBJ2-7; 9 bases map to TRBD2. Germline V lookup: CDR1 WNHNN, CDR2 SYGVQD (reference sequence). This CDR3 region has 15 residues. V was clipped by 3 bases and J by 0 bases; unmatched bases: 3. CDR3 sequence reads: CASSDLTSGSYEQYF. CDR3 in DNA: TGCGCCAGCAGTGACCTGACTAGCGGCTCCTACGAGCAGTACTTC.

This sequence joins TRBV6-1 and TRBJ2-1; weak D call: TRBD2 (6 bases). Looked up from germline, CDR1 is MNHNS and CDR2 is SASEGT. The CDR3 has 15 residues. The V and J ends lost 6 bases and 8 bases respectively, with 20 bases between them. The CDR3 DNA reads TGTGCCAGCAGCTGGGGACTTCCACCTCGTGATGAGCAGTTCTTC. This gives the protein CASSWGLPPRDEQFF.

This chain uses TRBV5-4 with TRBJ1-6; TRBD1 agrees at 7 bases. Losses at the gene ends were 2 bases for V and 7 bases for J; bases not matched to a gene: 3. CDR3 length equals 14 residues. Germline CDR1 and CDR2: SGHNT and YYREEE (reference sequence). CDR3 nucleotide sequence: TGTGCCAGCAGCTTTCAGGGGGGCAATTCACCCCTCCACTTT. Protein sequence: CASSFQGGNSPLHF.

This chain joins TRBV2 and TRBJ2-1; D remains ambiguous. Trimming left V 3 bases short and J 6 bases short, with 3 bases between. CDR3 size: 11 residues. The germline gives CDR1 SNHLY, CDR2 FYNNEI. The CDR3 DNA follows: TGTGCCAGCAGTGACGTCAATGAGCAGTTCTTC. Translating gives CASSDVNEQFF.